This TCR beta chain was identified during a study of CD8 T cells in Susac syndrome. Findings and limits, study-wide: It was acknowledged in the study that the number of individuals who were included in its TCR sequencing and HLA analysis was relatively small.

Germline lookup yields CDR1 SEHNR and CDR2 FQNEAQ (reference sequence). Trimming cost V 5 bases and J 1 base, with 17 bases left between them. This CDR3 has 16 residues. After extraction with the RNeasy kit, roughly 0.5 to 1 ug of the RNA was reverse transcribed using random hexamers. A single record per CDR3 protein comes from TCRdb applying MiXCR to the immunoSEQ multiplex PCR reads. The table lists about 130,000 distinct CDR3 sequences, about 93% of them singletons. Concerning this clonotype: What it recognizes is unknown.

The sequencing sample was made of CD8+ T cells from PBMCs. The chain employs TRBV7-9 and TRBJ1-2; D not certain. The origin of this receptor is a human donor with Susac syndrome. Written as DNA, the CDR3 is TGTGCCAGCAGCCCCCTTTTGTCCGGGCTTAACTATGGCTACACCTTC. It yields the protein CASSPLLSGLNYGYTF.